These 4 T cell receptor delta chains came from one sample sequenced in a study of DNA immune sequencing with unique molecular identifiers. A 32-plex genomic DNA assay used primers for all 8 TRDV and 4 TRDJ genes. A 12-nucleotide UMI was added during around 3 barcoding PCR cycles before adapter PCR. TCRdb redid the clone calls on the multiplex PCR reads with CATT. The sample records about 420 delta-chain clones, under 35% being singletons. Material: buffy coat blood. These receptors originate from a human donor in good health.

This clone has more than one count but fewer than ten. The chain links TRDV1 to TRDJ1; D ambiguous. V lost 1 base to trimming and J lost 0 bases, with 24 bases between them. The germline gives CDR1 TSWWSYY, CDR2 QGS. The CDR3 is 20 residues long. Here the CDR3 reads CALGEPPLRFCAGYTDKLIF. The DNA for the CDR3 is TGTGCTCTTGGGGAACCCCCTCTACGTTTCTGTGCGGGGTACACCGATAAACTCATCTTT.

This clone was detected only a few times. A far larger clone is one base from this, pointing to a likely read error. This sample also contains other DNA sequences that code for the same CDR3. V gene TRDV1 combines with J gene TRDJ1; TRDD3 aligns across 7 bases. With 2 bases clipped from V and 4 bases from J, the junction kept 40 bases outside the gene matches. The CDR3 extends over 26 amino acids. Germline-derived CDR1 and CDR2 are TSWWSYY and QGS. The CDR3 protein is CALGESAPYHPPHWGIRGIPLDKLIF. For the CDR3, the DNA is TGTGCTCTTGGGGAATCGGCCCCCTACCACCCCCCTCACTGGGGAATACGCGGCATACCTCTCGATAAACTCATCTTT.

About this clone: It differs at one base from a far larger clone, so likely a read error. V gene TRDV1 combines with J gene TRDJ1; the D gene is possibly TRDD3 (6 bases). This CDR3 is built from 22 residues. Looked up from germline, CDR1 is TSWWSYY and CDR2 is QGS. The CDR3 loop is CAPGEHGLTTLIYSPNTDKLIF. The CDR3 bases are TGTGCTCCTGGGGAACATGGCCTAACTACCCTGATCTACTCCCCTAACACCGATAAACTCATCTTT.

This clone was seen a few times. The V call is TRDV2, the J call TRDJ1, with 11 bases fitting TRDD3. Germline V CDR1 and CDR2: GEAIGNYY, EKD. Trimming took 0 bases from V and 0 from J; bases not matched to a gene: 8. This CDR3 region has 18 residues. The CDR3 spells CACDTVGDTRSYTDKLIF. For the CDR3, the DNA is TGTGCCTGTGACACCGTGGGGGATACGCGATCGTACACCGATAAACTCATCTTT.